This entry lists 10 T cell receptor beta chains sequenced from one sample in a study of T cell responses to AZD1222 COVID-19 vaccine. Here immunoSEQ multiplex PCR was the method, and the copy in TCRdb shows in-frame clones only, minus some. The table records some 96,000 clones, 87% of them present only once. The material was peripheral blood, obtained on day 0 of AZD1222 vaccination. These receptors originate from an adult in good health.

The chain uses TRBV2 and TRBJ2-7, with TRBD1 matching over 12 bases. Germline V gene data show CDR1 as SNHLY and CDR2 as FYNNEI. This CDR3 is 16 amino acids long. V was pared by 5 bases and J by 4 bases, with 9 bases of the junction left unmatched. CDR3 protein: CASSWQGQGAGYEQYF. The DNA of the CDR3 is TGTGCCAGCAGTTGGCAGGGACAGGGGGCGGGGTACGAGCAGTACTTC.

V gene TRBV7-3 combines with J gene TRBJ2-2; 9 bases line up with TRBD1. The germline gives CDR1 SGHTA, CDR2 FQGTGA. The CDR3 is 15 residues long. After removal of 6 bases from V and 6 bases from J, the junction contained 8 bases not matched to a gene. The CDR3 reads CASSPGQGFPGELFF. The CDR3 DNA reads TGTGCCAGCAGTCCGGGACAGGGATTCCCCGGGGAGCTGTTTTTT.

The chain combines TRBV5-1 with TRBJ1-1, with a possible D match to TRBD1 (6 bases). Per germline, CDR1 SGHRS and CDR2 YFSETQ. The CDR3 totals 14 residues. V dropped 6 bases and J dropped 2 bases, with 14 bases sitting between them. In nucleotides, the CDR3 is TGCGCCAGCATCCTGGGGGGCGAAAACACTGAAGCTTTCTTT. Its protein is CASILGGENTEAFF.

This clone has just one count. The J gene is TRBJ1-1, the V gene TRBV9, with D possibly TRBD1 on 5 matching bases. V lost 4 bases and J lost 1, with 11 bases in between. Per the germline V gene, CDR1 is SGDLS and CDR2 is YYNGEE. The CDR3 extends over 14 amino acids. The CDR3 loop is CASSPGPPNTEAFF. The CDR3 DNA follows: TGTGCCAGCAGCCCGGGACCTCCGAACACTGAAGCTTTCTTT.

This clone was recorded a few times. This chain links TRBV18 with TRBJ1-4, with TRBD1 matching over 9 bases. V trimming: 1 base; J trimming: 8 bases; junction bases outside the gene matches: 8. This CDR3 is built from 16 residues. CDR1 and CDR2 from the germline V gene are KGHSH and LQKENI. The CDR3 sequence: CASSPRPGQGEEKLFF. CDR3 nucleotide sequence: TGTGCCAGCTCACCACGGCCGGGACAGGGCGAAGAAAAACTGTTTTTT.

The chain carries TRBV3-1 (or the pseudogene TRBV3-2) and TRBJ1-2; tentatively, D is TRBD1 (6 bases). This CDR3 spans 14 amino acids. Per germline, CDR1 LGHDT and CDR2 YNNKEL (reference sequence). The V gene lost 0 bases and the J gene lost 8 bases, with 13 bases spanning the gap. The DNA for the CDR3 is TGTGCCAGCAGCCAAGAGCACCAGGGGCGAGGCTACACCTTC. Protein product: CASSQEHQGRGYTF.

The CDR3 loop reads CASSLRGEDTEAFF. CDR3 bases: TGTGCCAGCAGCTTAAGGGGCGAGGACACTGAAGCTTTCTTT. This chain joins TRBV5-5 and TRBJ1-1; D possibly corresponds to TRBD1 (5 bases). The CDR3 totals 14 residues. Trimming left V 2 bases short and J 3 bases short, with 11 bases between. Germline V gives CDR1 SGHKS, CDR2 YYEKEE (reference sequence).

The chain employs TRBV3-1 (or the pseudogene TRBV3-2) and TRBJ1-6; TRBD1 might be the D (5 bases). The CDR3 extends over 14 amino acids. Trimming left V 3 bases short and J 7 bases short, with 10 bases between. Germline-derived CDR1 and CDR2 are LGHDT and YNNKEL (reference sequence). The CDR3 reads CASSQQGGNSPLHF. CDR3 DNA: TGTGCCAGCAGCCAGCAGGGTGGGAATTCACCCCTCCACTTT.

The rearrangement uses TRBV3-1 (or the pseudogene TRBV3-2) and TRBJ2-5, with D possibly matching TRBD2 (6 bases). The CDR3 extends over 16 amino acids. CDR1 is LGHDT and CDR2 is YNNKEL in the germline V gene (reference sequence). V was cut by 1 base and J by 0 bases, with 12 bases left in between. The CDR3 coding sequence is TGTGCCAGCAGCCAAGCCCACGGGGGTTACCAAGAGACCCAGTACTTC. Amino acids: CASSQAHGGYQETQYF.

The chain has TRBV30 and TRBJ2-3; D not resolved. The V gene lost 1 base and the J gene lost 0 bases, with 11 bases spanning the gap. This CDR3 has 15 amino acids. Germline values: CDR1 GTSNPN, CDR2 SVGIG (reference sequence). The chain's CDR3 is CAWSENGVSTDTQYF. DNA of the CDR3: TGTGCCTGGAGTGAGAACGGCGTTAGCACAGATACGCAGTATTTT.